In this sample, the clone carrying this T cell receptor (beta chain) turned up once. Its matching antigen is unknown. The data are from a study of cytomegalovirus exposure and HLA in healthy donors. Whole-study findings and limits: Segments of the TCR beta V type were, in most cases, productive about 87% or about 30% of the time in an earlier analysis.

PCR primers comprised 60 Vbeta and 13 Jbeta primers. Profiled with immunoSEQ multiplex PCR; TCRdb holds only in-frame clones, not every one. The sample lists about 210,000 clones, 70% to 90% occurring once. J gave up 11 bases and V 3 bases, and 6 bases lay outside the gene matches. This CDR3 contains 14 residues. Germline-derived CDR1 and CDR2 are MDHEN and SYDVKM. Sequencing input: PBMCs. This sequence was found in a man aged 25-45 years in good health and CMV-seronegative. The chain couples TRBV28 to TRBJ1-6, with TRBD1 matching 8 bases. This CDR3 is CASSLTGARAPLHF. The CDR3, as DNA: TGTGCCAGCAGTTTGACAGGGGCAAGAGCACCCCTCCACTTT. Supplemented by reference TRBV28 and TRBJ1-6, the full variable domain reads DVKVTQSSRYLVKRTGEKVFLECVQDMDHENMFWYRQDPGLGLRLIYFSYDVKMKEKGDIPEGYSVSREKKERFSLILESASTNQTSMYLCASSLTGARAPLHFGNGTRLTVT.